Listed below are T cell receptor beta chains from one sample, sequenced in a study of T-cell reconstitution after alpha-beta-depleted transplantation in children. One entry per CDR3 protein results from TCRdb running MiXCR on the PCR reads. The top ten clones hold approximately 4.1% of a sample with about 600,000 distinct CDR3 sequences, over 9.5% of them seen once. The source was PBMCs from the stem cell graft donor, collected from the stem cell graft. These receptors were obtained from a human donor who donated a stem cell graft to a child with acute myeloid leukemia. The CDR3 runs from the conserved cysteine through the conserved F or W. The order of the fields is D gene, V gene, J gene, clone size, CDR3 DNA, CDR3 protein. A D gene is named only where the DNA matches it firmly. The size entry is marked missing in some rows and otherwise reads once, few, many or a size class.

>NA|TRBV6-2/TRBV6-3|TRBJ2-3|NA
TGTGCCAGCAACATAGGCCTTCGGGCTACCAGCACAGATACGCAGTATTTT
CASNIGLRATSTDTQYF
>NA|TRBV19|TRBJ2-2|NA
TGTGCCAGTAGTATAGGGCTGGGGAGCGCCGGGGAGCTGTTTTTT
CASSIGLGSAGELFF
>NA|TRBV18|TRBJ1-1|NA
TGTGCCAGCTCACCAAATGAGGAGGCTGAAGCTTTCTTT
CASSPNEEAEAFF
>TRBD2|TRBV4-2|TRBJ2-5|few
TGTGCCAGCAGCCAAGGGGGTAGCGGGAGGGCAGCAGGAGAGACCCAGTACTTC
CASSQGGSGRAAGETQYF
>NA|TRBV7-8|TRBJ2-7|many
TGTGCCAGCAGCGCCCTCATAGCGCCTTACGAGCAGTACTTC
CASSALIAPYEQYF
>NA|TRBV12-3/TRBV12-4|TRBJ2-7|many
TGTGCCACCAGCAGAGGCGGATACGAGCAGTACTTC
CATSRGGYEQYF
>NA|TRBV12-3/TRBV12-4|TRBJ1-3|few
TGTGCCAGCAGTTTTACAGGAGGAAACACCATATATTTT
CASSFTGGNTIYF
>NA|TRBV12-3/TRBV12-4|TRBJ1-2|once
TGTGCCAGCAGTCTCACAGGGAATGGTGGCTACACCTTC
CASSLTGNGGYTF
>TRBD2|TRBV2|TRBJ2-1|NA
TGTGCCAGCAAACTAGCGGGAGTGGTCAATGAGCAGTTCTTC
CASKLAGVVNEQFF
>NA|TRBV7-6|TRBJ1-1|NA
TGTGCCAGCAGCTTATCATGGGTCACGACCGGGATGAACACTGAAGCTTTCTTT
CASSLSWVTTGMNTEAFF
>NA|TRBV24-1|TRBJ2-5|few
TGTGCCACCAGGGGCGCGGGTGGGGAGACCCAGTACTTC
CATRGAGGETQYF
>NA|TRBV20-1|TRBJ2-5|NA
TGCAGTGCTAGAGATCTTAGCGGAAGCGGAGTTCCCCAGTACTTC
CSARDLSGSGVPQYF
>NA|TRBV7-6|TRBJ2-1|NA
TGTGCCAGCAGCTTAGCGTCGGGTATTGAGCAGTTCTTC
CASSLASGIEQFF
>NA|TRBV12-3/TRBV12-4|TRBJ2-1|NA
TGTGCCAGCAGTTTAGTTGTACTAAACAATGAGCAGTTCTTC
CASSLVVLNNEQFF
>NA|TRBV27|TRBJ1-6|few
TGTGCCAGCAGTCCCTTCATCAGAAGGTCTAATTCACCCCTCCACTTT
CASSPFIRRSNSPLHF
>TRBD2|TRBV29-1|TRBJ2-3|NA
TGCAGCGTTGCACGTCCCGGTCTAGCGGGAGTAGATACGCAGTATTTT
CSVARPGLAGVDTQYF
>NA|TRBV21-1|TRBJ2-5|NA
TGTGCCAGCAGCACCTTAAGGACAGATCTAGCGGGGAGGCAAGAGACCCAGTACTTC
CASSTLRTDLAGRQETQYF
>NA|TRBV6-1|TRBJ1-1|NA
TGTGCCAGCAGGTTGTATGGGCAGTTGAACACTGAAGCTTTCTTT
CASRLYGQLNTEAFF
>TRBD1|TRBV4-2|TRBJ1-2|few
TGTGCCAGCAGCCAAGACAGGGGGAACTATGGCTACACCTTC
CASSQDRGNYGYTF
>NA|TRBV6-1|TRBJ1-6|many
TGTGCCAGCGGGGCAGGGTCTTCACCCCTCCACTTT
CASGAGSSPLHF
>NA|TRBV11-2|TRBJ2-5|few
TGTGCCAGCAGCTTAGGTAGACGAATCGGGGAGACCCAGTACTTC
CASSLGRRIGETQYF
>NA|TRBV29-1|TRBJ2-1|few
TGCAGCGTTGGAACGGGACTTTCCCATGAGCAGTTCTTC
CSVGTGLSHEQFF
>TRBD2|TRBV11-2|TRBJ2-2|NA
TGTGCCAGCAGTCTAAGGCCCCTTACTAGCGGGAGGGGAACCGGGGAGCTGTTTTTT
CASSLRPLTSGRGTGELFF
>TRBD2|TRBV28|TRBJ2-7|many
TGTGCCACCCCGTGGAGCGGGACCTACGAGCAGTACTTC
CATPWSGTYEQYF
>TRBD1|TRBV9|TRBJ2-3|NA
TGTGCCAGCAGCGTTTCGGACAGGGGAACAGATACGCAGTATTTT
CASSVSDRGTDTQYF
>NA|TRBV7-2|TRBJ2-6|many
TGTGCCAGCACCGGCGGCCAGGGGGCCAACGTCCTGACTTTC
CASTGGQGANVLTF
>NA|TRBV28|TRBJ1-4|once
TGTGCCAGCAGTTCCACGGCGGGCAGGGATGAAAAACTGTTTTTT
CASSSTAGRDEKLFF
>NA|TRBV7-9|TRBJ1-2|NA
TGTGCCAGCAGCTCCACGAAGGGCTATGGCTACACCTTC
CASSSTKGYGYTF
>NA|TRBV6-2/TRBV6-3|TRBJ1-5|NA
TGTGCCAGCAGTTACTCTGGGAGAAATCAGCCCCAGCATTTT
CASSYSGRNQPQHF
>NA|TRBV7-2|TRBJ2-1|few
TGTGCCAGCAGCTCAGGGATGGTGGCCTACAATGAGCAGTTCTTC
CASSSGMVAYNEQFF
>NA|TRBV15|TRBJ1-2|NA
TGTGCCACCAGCAGGAGTTCCGTCCCCTATGGCTACACCTTC
CATSRSSVPYGYTF
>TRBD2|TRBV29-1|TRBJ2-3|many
TGCAGCGTTGAACGGGGGGGCACAGATACGCAGTATTTT
CSVERGGTDTQYF
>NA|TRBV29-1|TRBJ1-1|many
TGCAGCGTTGTTCATCACCCTGAAGCTTTCTTT
CSVVHHPEAFF
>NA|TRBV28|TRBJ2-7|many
TGTGCCAGCACGCTGGGGGAGGCGCAGTTGGAGCAGTACTTC
CASTLGEAQLEQYF
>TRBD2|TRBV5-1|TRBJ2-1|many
TGCGCCAGCAGCCTAGCGGGAGTACCCCTCAATGAGCAGTTCTTC
CASSLAGVPLNEQFF
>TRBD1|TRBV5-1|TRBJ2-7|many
TGCGCCAGCAGCTTGTATGGACAGGGGGGTGGCGAGCAGTACTTC
CASSLYGQGGGEQYF
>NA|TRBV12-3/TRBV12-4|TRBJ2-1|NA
TGTGCCAGCAGTTTCGGGACCCGGGCCTACAATGAGCAGTTCTTC
CASSFGTRAYNEQFF
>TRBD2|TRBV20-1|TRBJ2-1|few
TGCAGTGCTAGACTCCGGGAGGGCCGCGACTTAGAGCAGTTCTTC
CSARLREGRDLEQFF
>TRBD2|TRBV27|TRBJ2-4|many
TGTGCCAGCAGCCGGGGGGAAGTGATGGGAAACATTCAGTACTTC
CASSRGEVMGNIQYF
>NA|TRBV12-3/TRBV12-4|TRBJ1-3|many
TGTGCCAGCAGACTGAACTCTGGAAACACCATATATTTT
CASRLNSGNTIYF
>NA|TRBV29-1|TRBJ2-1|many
TGCAGCGTCAGGGCCGGGGGGAGGGGGGAGCAGTTCTTC
CSVRAGGRGEQFF
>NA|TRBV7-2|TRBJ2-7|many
TGTGCCAGCAGCTTTTCCAGGAGCTCCTACGAGCAGTACTTC
CASSFSRSSYEQYF
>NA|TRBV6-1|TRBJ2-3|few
TGTGCCAGCAGTGGATCGTCGGGGAGCACAGATACGCAGTATTTT
CASSGSSGSTDTQYF
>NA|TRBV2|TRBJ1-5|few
TGTGCCAGCAGGGATAGGGAGCCCCAGCATTTT
CASRDREPQHF
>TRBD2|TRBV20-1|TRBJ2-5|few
TGCAGTGCTAGGGAAACTAGCGGGAGGGCCTTAGAGACCCAGTACTTC
CSARETSGRALETQYF
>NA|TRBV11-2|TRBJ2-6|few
TGTGCCAGCAGCTTAGGGCAGGGAGCTCTCAACGTCCTGACTTTC
CASSLGQGALNVLTF
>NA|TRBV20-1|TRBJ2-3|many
TGCAGTGCGCCAAGGGAGCTTCTACGCACAGATACGCAGTATTTT
CSAPRELLRTDTQYF
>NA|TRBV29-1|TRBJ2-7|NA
TGCAGCGGGGCCGTTGGGGGGGCCCACGAGCAGTACTTC
CSGAVGGAHEQYF
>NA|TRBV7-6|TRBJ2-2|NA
TGTGCCAGCAGCTTAAAGACCCAGGGGTTCGAGACCGGGGAGCTGTTTTTT
CASSLKTQGFETGELFF
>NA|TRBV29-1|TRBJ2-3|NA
TGCAGCGTCGAACCCCGCCTATCCCTCGGGACAGATACGCAGTATTTT
CSVEPRLSLGTDTQYF
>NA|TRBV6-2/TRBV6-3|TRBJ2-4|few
TGTGCCAGCAGTTACTCGAGGGCCCTAGCCAAAAACATTCAGTACTTC
CASSYSRALAKNIQYF